A single sample gave rise to the 14 T cell receptor beta chains below, sequenced in a study of somatic mutations in cytotoxic T cells in rheumatoid arthritis. Sequenced by immunoSEQ multiplex PCR; TCRdb stores in-frame clones only, minus some. The data contain some 20,000 clones, roughly 86% of them seen just once; the ten biggest clones take up about 19%. Material for sequencing was CD8+ T cells sorted from blood. The receptors originated from a woman between 50 and 59 years old in good health.

This clone showed up just once. This chain uses TRBV27 with TRBJ2-6; a possible D gene is TRBD1 (6 bases). V lost 6 bases, J lost 3 bases, and 18 bases lay in between. Germline CDR1 is MNHEY and CDR2 is SMNVEV (reference sequence). The CDR3 runs 17 residues. The CDR3 DNA follows: TGTGCCAGCAGCTCCTATTTGGGGGCCGGTGGGGCCAACGTCCTGACTTTC. Protein: CASSSYLGAGGANVLTF.

CDR3 nucleotides: TGTGCCAGCACCACCGGGACTTCGAACACTGAAGCTTTCTTT. Its protein is CASTTGTSNTEAFF. The chain carries TRBV2 and TRBJ1-1; D perhaps matches TRBD1 (5 bases). Germline CDR1 is SNHLY and CDR2 is FYNNEI. The length of the CDR3 is 14 residues. V was cut by 7 bases and J by 1 base, with 13 bases left in between.

This clone was observed once. The V and J genes are TRBV10-3 and TRBJ2-6, with D maybe TRBD2 (5 bases). Per germline, CDR1 ENHRY and CDR2 SYGVKD. This CDR3 is 16 amino acids long. Deletions cut 9 bases from V and 3 bases from J, with 18 bases between. CDR3 protein: CAILRSGVGGANVLTF. The CDR3 bases are TGTGCCATTCTAAGGTCCGGGGTTGGTGGGGCCAACGTCCTGACTTTC.

The chain carries TRBV27 and TRBJ1-2; 7 positions match TRBD1. The germline gives CDR1 MNHEY, CDR2 SMNVEV (reference sequence). V trimming: 9 bases; J trimming: 14 bases; junction bases outside the gene matches: 18. This CDR3 has 13 residues. DNA of the CDR3: TGTGCCAGTGGGACGTCCAGGGGGACAGTGGGGACCTTC. Protein sequence: CASGTSRGTVGTF.

The V call is TRBV11-2, the J call TRBJ2-6; TRBD1 matches 7 bases. J lost 0 bases, V lost 1 base, and 9 bases had no gene match. There are 19 residues in the CDR3. Germline CDR1 is SGHAT and CDR2 is FQNNGV. Here the CDR3 reads CASSLVPYRGSSGANVLTF. The DNA of the CDR3 is TGTGCCAGCAGCTTAGTCCCTTACAGGGGTAGCTCTGGGGCCAACGTCCTGACTTTC.

As to this clone: The same CDR3 is also encoded by other DNA sequences in this sample. The chain links TRBV6-1 to TRBJ2-3; 12 bases match TRBD2. J was trimmed by 6 bases and V by 2 bases; bases with no gene match: 3. Germline-derived CDR1 and CDR2 are MNHNS and SASEGT. This CDR3 has 15 residues. In DNA form, the CDR3 reads TGTGCCAGCAGTGAACTAGCGGGGGGGCCGGATACGCAGTATTTT. This encodes CASSELAGGPDTQYF.

V is TRBV9 and J is TRBJ2-5, with D perhaps TRBD2 (6 bases). V was cut by 0 bases and J by 1 base, with 10 bases left in between. Per germline, CDR1 SGDLS and CDR2 YYNGEE. CDR3 length: 15 residues. CDR3 nucleotides: TGTGCCAGCAGCGTAGGGCGGGGATTCCAAGAGACCCAGTACTTC. As protein: CASSVGRGFQETQYF.

V usage is TRBV5-6 and J usage is TRBJ1-1; 9 bases map to TRBD1. This CDR3 has 14 residues. Unmatched junction bases numbered 3, after V lost 2 bases and J lost 4 bases. CDR1 is SGHDT, CDR2 YYEEEE, per germline. CDR3 coding DNA: TGTGCCAGCAGCTTCGGGACAGGGCGCACTGAAGCTTTCTTT. This sequence encodes CASSFGTGRTEAFF.

The V and J genes are TRBV5-8 and TRBJ2-7, with D unresolved. Trimming removed 2 bases at V and 5 bases at J, with 8 bases between. The CDR3 runs 12 residues. Looked up from germline, CDR1 is SGHTS and CDR2 is YDEGEE. The CDR3 DNA reads TGTGCCAGCAGCTTTGCTGGGAACGAGCAGTACGTC. Protein product: CASSFAGNEQYV.

The chain combines TRBV5-1 with TRBJ1-5, with 8 bases lining up with TRBD1. The V segment lost 3 bases and the J segment 4 bases; nucleotides outside the gene matches: 3. This CDR3 is built from 14 residues. Per the germline V gene, CDR1 is SGHRS and CDR2 is YFSETQ. The CDR3 loop reads CASSSDRGNQPQHF. As DNA, the CDR3 is TGCGCCAGCAGCTCAGACAGGGGAAATCAGCCCCAGCATTTT.

The V and J genes are TRBV7-9 and TRBJ2-7; 11 nucleotides agree with TRBD2. V lost 4 bases and J lost 3; bases outside the gene matches: 5. Germline V CDR1 and CDR2: SEHNR, FQNEAQ (reference sequence). This CDR3 contains 15 residues. The CDR3 coding sequence is TGTGCCAGCAGCTCACTAGCGGGGGTTCTCTACGAGCAGTACGTC. It translates to CASSSLAGVLYEQYV.

This sequence joins TRBV27 and TRBJ1-1, with 10 bases aligning to TRBD1. V lost 5 bases and J lost 1; bases outside the gene matches: 4. This CDR3 is built from 15 residues. CDR1 is MNHEY, CDR2 SMNVEV, per germline (reference sequence). For the CDR3, the DNA is TGTGCCAGCAGTCCCTGGGACAGGGGGAACACTGAAGCTTTCTTT. The encoded protein is CASSPWDRGNTEAFF.

This sequence joins TRBV7-2 and TRBJ2-3; D uncertain. Germline V gene data show CDR1 as SGHTA and CDR2 as FQGNSA. The CDR3 spans 12 residues. Trimming left V 5 bases short and J 8 bases short, with 11 bases between. The CDR3 DNA is TGTGCCAGCAGCCAGACACCGGGTACGCAGTATTTT. It specifies CASSQTPGTQYF.

This chain connects TRBV15 to TRBJ2-7, with TRBD2 as a possible D gene (6 bases). Germline CDR1 LNHNV, CDR2 YYDKDF (reference sequence). The CDR3 totals 13 residues. The V gene lost 8 bases and the J gene lost 3 bases, with 14 bases spanning the gap. The CDR3 coding sequence is TGTGCCACCTCCGGGGCTAGCGTCTACGAGCAGTACTTC. Its translation is CATSGASVYEQYF.